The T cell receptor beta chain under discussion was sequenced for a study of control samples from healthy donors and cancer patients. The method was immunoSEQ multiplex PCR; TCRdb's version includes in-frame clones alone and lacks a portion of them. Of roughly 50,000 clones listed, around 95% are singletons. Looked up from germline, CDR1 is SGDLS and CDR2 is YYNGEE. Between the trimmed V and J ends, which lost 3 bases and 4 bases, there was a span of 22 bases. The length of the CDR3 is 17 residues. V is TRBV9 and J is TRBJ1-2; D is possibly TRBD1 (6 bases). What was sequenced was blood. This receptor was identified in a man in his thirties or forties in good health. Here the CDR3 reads CASSGGSAGTPPYGYTF. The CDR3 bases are TGTGCCAGCAGCGGGGGATCAGCCGGGACACCACCCTATGGCTACACCTTC.